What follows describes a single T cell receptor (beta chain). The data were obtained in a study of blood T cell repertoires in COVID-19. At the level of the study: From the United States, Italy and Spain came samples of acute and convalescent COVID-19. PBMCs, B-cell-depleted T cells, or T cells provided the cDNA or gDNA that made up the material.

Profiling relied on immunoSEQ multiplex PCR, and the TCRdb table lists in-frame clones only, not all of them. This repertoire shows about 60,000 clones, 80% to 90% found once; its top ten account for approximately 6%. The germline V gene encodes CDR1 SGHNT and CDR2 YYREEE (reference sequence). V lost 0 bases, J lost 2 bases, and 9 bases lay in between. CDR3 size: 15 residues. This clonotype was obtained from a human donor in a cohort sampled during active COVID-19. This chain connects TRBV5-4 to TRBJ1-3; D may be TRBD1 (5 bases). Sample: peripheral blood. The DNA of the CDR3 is TGTGCCAGCAGCTTGGGGGCAGGGACTGGAAACACCATATATTTT. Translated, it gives CASSLGAGTGNTIYF.